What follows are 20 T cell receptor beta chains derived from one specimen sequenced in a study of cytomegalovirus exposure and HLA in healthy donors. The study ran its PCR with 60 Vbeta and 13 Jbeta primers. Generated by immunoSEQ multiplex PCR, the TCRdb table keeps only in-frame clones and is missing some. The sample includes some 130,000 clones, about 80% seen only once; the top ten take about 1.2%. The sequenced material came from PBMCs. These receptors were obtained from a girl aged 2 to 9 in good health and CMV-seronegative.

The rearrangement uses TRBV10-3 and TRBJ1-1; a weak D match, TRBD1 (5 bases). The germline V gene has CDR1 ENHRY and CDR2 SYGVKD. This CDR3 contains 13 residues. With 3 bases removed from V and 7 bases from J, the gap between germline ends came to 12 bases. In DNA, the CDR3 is TGTGCCATCAGTGACCTGGGGCGGGATGAAGCTTTCTTT. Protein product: CAISDLGRDEAFF.

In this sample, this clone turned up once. CDR3 amino acids: CASMDRGRGSQYF. The CDR3 nucleotides read TGTGCCAGCATGGACAGGGGGCGAGGGTCGCAGTACTTC. This rearrangement joins TRBV5-4 to TRBJ2-7; 11 bases line up with TRBD1. CDR1 is SGHNT, CDR2 YYREEE, per germline (reference sequence). J gave up 9 bases and V 6 bases, and 8 bases lay outside the gene matches. This CDR3 has 13 residues.

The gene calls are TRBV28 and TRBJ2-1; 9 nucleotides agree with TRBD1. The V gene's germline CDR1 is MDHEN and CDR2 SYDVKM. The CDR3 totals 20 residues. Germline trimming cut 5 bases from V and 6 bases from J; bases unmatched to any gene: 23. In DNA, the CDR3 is TGTGCCAGCAGTCCCGACCCGGACAGGGGAGCTATTCACCTACTCAATGAGCAGTTCTTC. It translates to CASSPDPDRGAIHLLNEQFF.

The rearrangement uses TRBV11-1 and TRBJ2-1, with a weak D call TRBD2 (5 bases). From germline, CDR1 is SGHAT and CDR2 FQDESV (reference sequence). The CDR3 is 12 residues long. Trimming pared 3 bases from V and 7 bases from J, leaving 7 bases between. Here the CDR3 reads CASSFGLNEQFF. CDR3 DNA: TGTGCCAGCAGCTTCGGACTTAATGAGCAGTTCTTC.

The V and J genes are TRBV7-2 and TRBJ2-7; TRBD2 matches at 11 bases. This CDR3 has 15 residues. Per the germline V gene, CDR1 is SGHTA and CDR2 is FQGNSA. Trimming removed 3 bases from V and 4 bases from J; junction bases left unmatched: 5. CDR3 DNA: TGTGCCAGCAGCTTGACTAGCGGGACGTGGTACGAGCAGTACTTC. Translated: CASSLTSGTWYEQYF.

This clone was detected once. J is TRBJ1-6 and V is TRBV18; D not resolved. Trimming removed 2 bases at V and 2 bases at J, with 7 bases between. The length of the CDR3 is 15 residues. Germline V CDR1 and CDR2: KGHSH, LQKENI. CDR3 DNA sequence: TGTGCCAGCTCACCATCCCAGACCTATAATTCACCCCTCCACTTT. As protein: CASSPSQTYNSPLHF.

CDR3 nucleotide sequence: TGTGCCAGCAGTCCCCTAGCGGGAGTGGGAGTGGATGAGCAGTTCTTC. Amino acid sequence: CASSPLAGVGVDEQFF. V is TRBV27 and J is TRBJ2-1; 10 nucleotides line up with TRBD2. This CDR3 region has 16 residues. CDR1 is MNHEY, CDR2 SMNVEV, per germline (reference sequence). The ends lost 5 bases at V and 8 bases at J; junction bases unmatched: 12.

The CDR3 coding sequence is TGTGCCAGCAGCTTAGGTACTAGCGGGCACAATGAGCAGTTCTTC. Residues: CASSLGTSGHNEQFF. The chain joins TRBV7-8 to TRBJ2-1; 9 bases align to TRBD2. The J segment lost 5 bases and the V segment lost 1 base, leaving 3 bases of the junction unmatched. The CDR3 is 15 amino acids. CDR1 SGHVS and CDR2 FQNEAQ come from the germline V gene. Combining the CDR3 with reference TRBV7-8 and TRBJ2-1 gives the whole variable domain GAGVSQSPRYKVAKRGQDVALRCDPISGHVSLFWYQQALGQGPEFLTYFQNEAQLDKSGLPSDRFFAERPEGSVSTLKIQRTQQEDSAVYLCASSLGTSGHNEQFFGPGTRLTVL.

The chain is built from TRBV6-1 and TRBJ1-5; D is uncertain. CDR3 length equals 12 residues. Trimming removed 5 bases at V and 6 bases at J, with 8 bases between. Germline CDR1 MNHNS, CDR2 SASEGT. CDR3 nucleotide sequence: TGTGCCAGCAGTAATGAGGTTCAGCCCCAGCATTTT. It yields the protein CASSNEVQPQHF.

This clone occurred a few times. The CDR3 reads CATSTYVTSTDYEQYF. CDR3 DNA sequence: TGTGCCACCAGCACCTATGTAACCTCGACAGATTACGAGCAGTACTTC. The chain carries TRBV15 and TRBJ2-7; D is possibly TRBD1 (5 bases). This CDR3 region has 16 residues. Trimming shortened V by 4 bases and J by 4 bases, and 20 bases separated the two germline ends. Germline CDR1 reads LNHNV; CDR2 reads YYDKDF (reference sequence).

The CDR3, as DNA: TGTGCCAGCTCACAGGCACTAGCGGCCAATGAGCAGTTCTTC. Its protein is CASSQALAANEQFF. This chain uses TRBV18 with TRBJ2-1, with 8 bases matching TRBD2. The CDR3 has 14 residues. Trimming cost V 4 bases and J 6 bases; bases outside gene matches: 5. Germline loops: CDR1 KGHSH, CDR2 LQKENI. The whole variable domain, filled in from reference TRBV18 and TRBJ2-1, reads NAGVMQNPRHLVRRRGQEARLRCSPMKGHSHVYWYRQLPEEGLKFMVYLQKENIIDESGMPKERFSAEFPKEGPSILRIQQVVRGDSAAYFCASSQALAANEQFFGPGTRLTVL.

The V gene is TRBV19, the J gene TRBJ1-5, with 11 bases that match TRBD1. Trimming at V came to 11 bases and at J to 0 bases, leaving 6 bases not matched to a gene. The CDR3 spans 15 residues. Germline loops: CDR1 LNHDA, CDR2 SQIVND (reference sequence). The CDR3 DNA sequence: TGTGCCGGGGGACAGGGGGGAAATAGCAATCAGCCCCAGCATTTT. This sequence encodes CAGGQGGNSNQPQHF.

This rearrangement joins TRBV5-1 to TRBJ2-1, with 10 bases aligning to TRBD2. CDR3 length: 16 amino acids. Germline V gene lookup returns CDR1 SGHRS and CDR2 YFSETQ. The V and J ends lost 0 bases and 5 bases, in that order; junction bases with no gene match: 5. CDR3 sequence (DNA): TGCGCCAGCAGCTTGGGGCTAGCGGGGGCTGACAATGAGCAGTTCTTC. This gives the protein CASSLGLAGADNEQFF.

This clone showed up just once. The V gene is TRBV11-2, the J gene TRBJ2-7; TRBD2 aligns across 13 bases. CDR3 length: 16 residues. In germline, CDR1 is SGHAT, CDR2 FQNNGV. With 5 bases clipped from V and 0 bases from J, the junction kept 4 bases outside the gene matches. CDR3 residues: CASSLGLAGASYEQYF. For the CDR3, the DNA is TGTGCCAGCAGCCTAGGACTAGCGGGGGCCTCCTACGAGCAGTACTTC.

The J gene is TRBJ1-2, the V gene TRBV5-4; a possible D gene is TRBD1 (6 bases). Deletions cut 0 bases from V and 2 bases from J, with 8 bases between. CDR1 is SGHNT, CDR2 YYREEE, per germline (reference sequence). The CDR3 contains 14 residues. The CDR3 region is CASSLAGVNYGYTF. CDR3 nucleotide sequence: TGTGCCAGCAGCTTGGCAGGGGTCAACTATGGCTACACCTTC.

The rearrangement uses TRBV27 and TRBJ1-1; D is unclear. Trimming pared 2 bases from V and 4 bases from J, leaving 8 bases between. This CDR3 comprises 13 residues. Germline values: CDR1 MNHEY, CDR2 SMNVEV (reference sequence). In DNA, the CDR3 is TGTGCCAGCAGTTTAGCTAGGAGCACTGAAGCTTTCTTT. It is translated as CASSLARSTEAFF.

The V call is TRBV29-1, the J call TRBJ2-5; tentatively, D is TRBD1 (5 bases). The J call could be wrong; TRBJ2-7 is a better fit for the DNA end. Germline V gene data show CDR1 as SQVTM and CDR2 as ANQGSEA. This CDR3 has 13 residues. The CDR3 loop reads CSVKGVSSYEQYF. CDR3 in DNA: TGCAGCGTCAAAGGGGTGAGCTCCTACGAGCAGTACTTC.

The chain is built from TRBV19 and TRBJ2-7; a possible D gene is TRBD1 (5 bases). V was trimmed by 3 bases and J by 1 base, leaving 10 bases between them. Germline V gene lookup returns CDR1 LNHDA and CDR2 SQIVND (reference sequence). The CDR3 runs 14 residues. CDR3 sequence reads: CASSMAKGSYEQYF. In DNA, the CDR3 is TGTGCCAGTAGTATGGCCAAGGGGTCCTACGAGCAGTACTTC.

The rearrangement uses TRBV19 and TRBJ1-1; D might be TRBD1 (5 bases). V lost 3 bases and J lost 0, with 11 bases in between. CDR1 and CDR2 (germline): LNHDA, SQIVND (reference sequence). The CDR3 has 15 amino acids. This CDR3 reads CASSIIGQLNTEAFF. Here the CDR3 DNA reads TGTGCCAGTAGTATTATCGGACAACTGAACACTGAAGCTTTCTTT.

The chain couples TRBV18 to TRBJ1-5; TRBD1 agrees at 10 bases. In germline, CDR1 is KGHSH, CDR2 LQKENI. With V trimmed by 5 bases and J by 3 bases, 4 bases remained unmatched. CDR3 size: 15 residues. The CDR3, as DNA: TGTGCCAGCTCAATCGGACAGGGGGACAATCAGCCCCAGCATTTT. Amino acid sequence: CASSIGQGDNQPQHF.